This T cell receptor beta chain was sequenced for a study of response to subunit inactivated influenza vaccine. Study conclusions and caveats: Each seasonal influenza vaccination, the authors suggested, recruits few new T cells.

This clonotype was counted many times. Its antigen is unidentified. Germline trimming cut 4 bases from V and 2 bases from J; bases unmatched to any gene: 11. In germline, CDR1 is SGHRS, CDR2 YFSETQ. CDR3 length: 16 residues. TCRdb re-called the RT-PCR reads with MiXCR, one entry per CDR3 protein. This table has more than 400,000 distinct CDR3 sequences, about a tenth appearing once. The chain carries TRBV5-1 and TRBJ2-7, with TRBD2 identical over 8 bases. Source: PBMCs from blood, taken 40 to 50 days after vaccination. This clonotype originated in a man aged 45-65 years who received an inactivated influenza vaccine. CDR3 residues: CASSTTSGGTPYEQYF. The CDR3 DNA reads as TGCGCCAGCAGCACAACTAGCGGAGGAACTCCCTACGAGCAGTACTTC.